Listed here is a single T cell receptor beta chain. The sample comes from a study of blood T cell repertoires in COVID-19. The table came from immunoSEQ multiplex PCR; TCRdb's copy has only in-frame clones and leaves some out. This table has over 300,000 clones, 70% to 90% appearing once. In germline, CDR1 is LNHDA, CDR2 SQIVND (reference sequence). The CDR3 sequence is 18 residues long. The V gene end was trimmed by 4 bases and the J gene end by 0 bases; junction bases not matched to a gene: 8. The chain uses TRBV19 and TRBJ1-5, with TRBD1 identical over 11 bases. The sample taken for sequencing was PBMCs or T cells enriched from blood (not recorded which). The receptor's source is a woman in her twenties or thirties who had recovered from COVID-19. The CDR3 DNA is TGTGCCAGTAGTACCCTGGACAGGGGGCCGGATAGCAATCAGCCCCAGCATTTT. Its translation is CASSTLDRGPDSNQPQHF. The complete variable domain, with remaining parts taken from reference TRBV19 and TRBJ1-5, reads DGGITQSPKYLFRKEGQNVTLSCEQNLNHDAMYWYRQDPGQGLRLIYYSQIVNDFQKGDIAEGYSVSREKKESFPLTVTSAQKNPTAFYLCASSTLDRGPDSNQPQHFGDGTRLSIL.